The 7 T cell receptor beta chains given below trace back to one sample, sequenced in a study of OX40 agonist ivuxolimab in advanced cancers. This table comes from immunoSEQ multiplex PCR, and its TCRdb copy is limited to in-frame clones, with some not included. Of approximately 70,000 clones in the sample, just over 85% were seen once. This specimen consisted of CD4+ or CD8+ T cells sorted from blood, obtained in a trial of the OX40 agonist ivuxolimab. These receptors originate from an adult with an advanced solid tumor such as melanoma, head and neck, liver or kidney cancer.

This chain joins TRBV19 and TRBJ1-5, with D unclear. In germline, CDR1 is LNHDA, CDR2 SQIVND (reference sequence). This CDR3 is 15 amino acids long. Trimming cost V 3 bases and J 5 bases, with 14 bases left between them. CDR3 DNA sequence: TGTGCCAGTAGTATGGAATTGTCCGGATATCAGCCCCAGCATTTT. Residues: CASSMELSGYQPQHF. Filled out from reference TRBV19 and TRBJ1-5, the complete variable domain reads DGGITQSPKYLFRKEGQNVTLSCEQNLNHDAMYWYRQDPGQGLRLIYYSQIVNDFQKGDIAEGYSVSREKKESFPLTVTSAQKNPTAFYLCASSMELSGYQPQHFGDGTRLSIL.

The V and J genes are TRBV19 and TRBJ2-3; TRBD2 matches at 8 bases. The CDR3 consists of 15 residues. The trim removed 6 bases at V and 5 bases at J, leaving 10 bases unmatched. CDR1 and CDR2 (germline): LNHDA, SQIVND (reference sequence). The CDR3 sequence: CASSRAGRAIDTQYF. DNA of the CDR3: TGTGCCAGTAGCCGGGCCGGGAGGGCCATAGATACGCAGTATTTT. The variable domain in full, completed from reference TRBV19 and TRBJ2-3, reads DGGITQSPKYLFRKEGQNVTLSCEQNLNHDAMYWYRQDPGQGLRLIYYSQIVNDFQKGDIAEGYSVSREKKESFPLTVTSAQKNPTAFYLCASSRAGRAIDTQYFGPGTRLTVL.

V is TRBV10-3 and J is TRBJ2-6; the D is unclear. Germline-derived CDR1 and CDR2 are ENHRY and SYGVKD. V was trimmed by 10 bases and J by 0 bases, leaving 7 bases between them. This CDR3 is built from 13 residues. The CDR3 DNA sequence: TGTGCCAACTCCCGCTCTGGGGCCAACGTCCTGACTTTC. This codes for CANSRSGANVLTF.

V is TRBV12-2 and J is TRBJ2-5; TRBD2, the D gene given by the table, was not confirmed from the DNA. TRBV12-2 is termed a pseudogene. This CDR3 region has 18 residues. The CDR3 sequence is CASRLARTSGSVQETQYF. The CDR3 coding sequence is TGTGCAAGTCGCTTAGCAAGGACTAGCGGGAGTGTTCAAGAGACCCAGTACTTC.

This clone was seen a single time. The chain is built from TRBV2 and TRBJ2-7; no clear D gene. CDR1 is SNHLY, CDR2 FYNNEI, per germline. The length of the CDR3 is 18 residues. Between the trimmed V and J ends, which lost 1 base and 3 bases, there was a span of 22 bases. The CDR3 DNA reads as TGTGCCAGCAGTGAAGGGGTCACGGGCCAGCTCCTTGTCTACGAGCAGTACTTC. Translating gives CASSEGVTGQLLVYEQYF.

This chain uses TRBV19 with TRBJ2-5; 8 bases map to TRBD1. The germline gives CDR1 LNHDA, CDR2 SQIVND (reference sequence). The CDR3 extends over 13 amino acids. V was pared by 6 bases and J by 1 base, with 1 base of the junction left unmatched. The CDR3 DNA is TGTGCCAGTAGGGGGACAGGCCAAGAGACCCAGTACTTC. Translation: CASRGTGQETQYF.

This chain joins TRBV2 and TRBJ2-5, with D possibly being TRBD1 or TRBD2 (5 bases each). This CDR3 contains 15 residues. V dropped 6 bases and J dropped 3 bases, with 17 bases sitting between them. Germline CDR1 SNHLY, CDR2 FYNNEI. The CDR3 loop is CASRTRTGTKETQYF. DNA for the CDR3: TGTGCCAGCAGGACCAGGACCGGGACCAAAGAGACCCAGTACTTC. Complete variable domain (other parts from reference TRBV2 and TRBJ2-5): EPEVTQTPSHQVTQMGQEVILRCVPISNHLYFYWYRQILGQKVEFLVSFYNNEISEKSEIFDDQFSVERPDGSNFTLKIRSTKLEDSAMYFCASRTRTGTKETQYFGPGTRLLVL.